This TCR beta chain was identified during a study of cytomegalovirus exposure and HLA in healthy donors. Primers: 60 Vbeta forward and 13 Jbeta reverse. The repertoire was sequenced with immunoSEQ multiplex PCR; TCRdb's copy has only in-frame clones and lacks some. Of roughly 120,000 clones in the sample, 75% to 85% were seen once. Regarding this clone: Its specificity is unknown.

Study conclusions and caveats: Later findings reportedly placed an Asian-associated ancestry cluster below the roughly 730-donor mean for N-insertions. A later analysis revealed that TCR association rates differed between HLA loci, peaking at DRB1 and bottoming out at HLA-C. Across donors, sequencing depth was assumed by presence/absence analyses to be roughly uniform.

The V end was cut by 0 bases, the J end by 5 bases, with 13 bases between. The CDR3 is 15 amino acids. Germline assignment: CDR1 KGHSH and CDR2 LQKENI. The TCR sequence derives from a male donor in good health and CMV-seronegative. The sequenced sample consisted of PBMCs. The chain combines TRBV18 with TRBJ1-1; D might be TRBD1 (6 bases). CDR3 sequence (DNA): TGTGCCAGCTCACCACCTTACAGGGCAGGGACTGAAGCTTTCTTT. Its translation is CASSPPYRAGTEAFF.